These 30 T cell receptor beta chains originate from one sample sequenced in a study of shared clonotypes between healthy human individuals. Clones were sequenced by immunoSEQ multiplex PCR, and TCRdb holds only the in-frame ones, with some missing. The sample includes 2 million to 2.5 million clones, 85% to 95% seen only once; the top ten take 0.37%. Material: naive CD4+ T cells from PBMCs. Subset noted: CD45RA+ positively selected. The receptors here all came from a man between 18 and 29 years old in good health. Some clones in this sample may be carry-over from other donors' samples.

Comment on this clone: The same CDR3 arises from other DNA sequences in this sample as well. V usage is TRBV4-1 and J usage is TRBJ1-5; no clear D gene. Germline loops: CDR1 MGHRA, CDR2 YSYEKL. Trimming removed 1 base from V and 7 bases from J, with 5 bases in between. The CDR3 loop spans 12 amino acids. The CDR3 is CASSQVGQPQHF. The CDR3 DNA is TGCGCCAGCAGCCAAGTGGGGCAGCCCCAGCATTTT.

On this clone itself: This specimen includes other DNA sequences encoding the same CDR3. V is TRBV6-5 and J is TRBJ1-5; TRBD1 is a possible D gene (5 bases). The CDR3 contains 13 residues. Germline CDR1 MNHEY, CDR2 SVGAGI. V was pared by 6 bases and J by 4 bases, with 10 bases between. CDR3: CASSYDRNQPQHF. The CDR3 nucleotides read TGTGCCAGCAGCTACGACAGAAATCAGCCCCAGCATTTT.

About this clone: Sequence at one end of the junction differs from germline and may be a read error. The rearrangement uses TRBV23-1 and TRBJ2-7, with D uncertain. TRBV23-1 is an ORF, with its function uncertain. CDR3 length: 9 amino acids. For the CDR3, the DNA is TGCGCCAGCAGTCGTAACCCCTCCTTC. Protein sequence: CASSRNPSF.

The CDR3 region is CASSLPGTGELFF. CDR3 nucleotides: TGTGCCAGCAGCTTACCGGGAACCGGGGAGCTGTTTTTT. The genes are TRBV11-3 and TRBJ2-2; tentative D call: TRBD2 (5 bases). Germline V gene sequence: CDR1 SGHNT, CDR2 YENEEA. CDR3 length: 13 residues. The V end lost 2 bases, the J end lost 5 bases, and 6 bases lay between the germline ends. The full variable domain, completed using reference TRBV11-3 and TRBJ2-2, is EAGVVQSPRYKIIEKKQPVAFWCNPISGHNTLYWYLQNLGQGPELLIRYENEEAVDDSQLPKDRFSAERLKGVDSTLKIQPAELGDSAVYLCASSLPGTGELFFGEGSRLTVL.

Written as DNA, the CDR3 is TGTGCCAGCAGCTTAGACAGGGTCCCTGGAAACACCATATATTTT. Its translation is CASSLDRVPGNTIYF. The chain joins TRBV5-8 to TRBJ1-3; 7 nucleotides align to TRBD1. Germline trimming cut 2 bases from V and 2 bases from J; bases unmatched to any gene: 4. CDR1 is SGHTS and CDR2 is YDEGEE in the germline V gene. The CDR3 covers 15 residues.

The chain carries TRBV5-6 and TRBJ1-5, with D possibly being TRBD1 (5 bases). The germline V gene encodes CDR1 SGHDT and CDR2 YYEEEE. V lost 10 bases and J lost 4, with 21 bases in between. This CDR3 spans 15 amino acids. CDR3 sequence reads: CAPRGTIDLNQPQHF. The CDR3, as DNA: TGTGCCCCCCGGGGGACGATAGATCTGAATCAGCCCCAGCATTTT.

The chain uses TRBV30 and TRBJ2-1; 8 bases fit TRBD1. V was pared by 3 bases and J by 4 bases, with 11 bases of the junction left unmatched. CDR1 and CDR2 from the germline V gene are GTSNPN and SVGIG (reference sequence). The CDR3 covers 16 residues. Here the CDR3 reads CAWSAPGQGIYNEQFF. The CDR3 DNA follows: TGTGCCTGGAGCGCCCCAGGACAGGGAATTTACAATGAGCAGTTCTTC.

The chain has TRBV29-1 and TRBJ2-5; the D call may be TRBD1 or TRBD2 (7 bases each). The germline V and J ends were trimmed by 8 bases and 4 bases, with 17 bases remaining between them. The germline CDR1 and CDR2 sequences are SQVTM and ANQGSEA. This CDR3 has 13 residues. CDR3 nucleotides: TGCAGCCACGAGGGAGGGGGCGGAGAGACCCAGTACTTC. Translation gives CSHEGGGGETQYF.

The V call is TRBV10-3, the J call TRBJ2-1, with 8 bases that match TRBD2. The CDR3 extends over 16 amino acids. Germline loops: CDR1 ENHRY, CDR2 SYGVKD. J lost 3 bases, V lost 0 bases, and 4 bases had no gene match. The CDR3 protein is CAISESWREDYNEQFF. The CDR3 DNA reads TGTGCCATCAGTGAGTCATGGCGGGAGGACTACAATGAGCAGTTCTTC.

Of note for this clone: Other DNA sequences in the sample encode the same CDR3. The chain joins TRBV7-9 to TRBJ2-5; perhaps TRBD1 as D (6 bases). Germline CDR1 reads SEHNR; CDR2 reads FQNEAQ (reference sequence). The V and J ends lost 3 bases and 1 base respectively, with 15 bases between them. The CDR3 contains 16 residues. CDR3 DNA sequence: TGTGCCAGCAGCTTTAGGGGGTTTTCCCCCCAAGAGACCCAGTACTTC. It is translated as CASSFRGFSPQETQYF.

The rearrangement joins TRBV9 to TRBJ2-3; a possible D gene is TRBD2 (5 bases). The CDR3 runs to 13 residues. With 3 bases removed from V and 4 bases from J, the gap between germline ends came to 9 bases. CDR1 and CDR2 from the germline V gene are SGDLS and YYNGEE. The CDR3 loop reads CASSGGQADTQYF. In nucleotides, the CDR3 is TGTGCCAGCAGCGGAGGGCAAGCAGATACGCAGTATTTT.

This clone was counted a few times. The genes are TRBV10-2 and TRBJ1-1; perhaps TRBD1 as D (5 bases). The germline gives CDR1 WSHSY, CDR2 SAAADI. This CDR3 contains 12 residues. V lost 8 bases, J lost 4 bases, and 11 bases lay in between. The CDR3 nucleotides read TGCGCCAGCGGCAGGGCATTCACTGAAGCTTTCTTT. Translating gives CASGRAFTEAFF.

The chain combines TRBV30 with TRBJ2-2; 9 bases are a match to TRBD1. V shed 1 base and J 6 bases; nucleotides not matched to a gene: 6. CDR3 size: 15 residues. CDR1 is GTSNPN, CDR2 SVGIG, per germline (reference sequence). CDR3 DNA: TGTGCCTGGAGTGCCGGGACAGGGTTTGCCGGGGAGCTGTTTTTT. Translation: CAWSAGTGFAGELFF.

V and J are TRBV6-5 and TRBJ1-2; unclear D gene. The CDR3 loop spans 13 amino acids. The germline V and J ends were trimmed by 2 bases and 1 base, with 5 bases remaining between them. CDR1 MNHEY and CDR2 SVGAGI come from the germline V gene. The DNA for the CDR3 is TGTGCCAGCAGTTACGGGGATAACTATGGCTACACCTTC. This encodes CASSYGDNYGYTF.

The CDR3 is CASSLSTENTEAFF. CDR3 nucleotide sequence: TGTGCCAGCAGCTTGTCAACAGAGAACACTGAAGCTTTCTTT. The chain links TRBV5-4 to TRBJ1-1; D is ambiguous. Germline values: CDR1 SGHNT, CDR2 YYREEE (reference sequence). The V and J ends lost 1 base and 1 base respectively, with 8 bases between them. This CDR3 comprises 14 residues.

The chain carries TRBV7-8 and TRBJ1-2; 11 nucleotides match TRBD1. There are 14 residues in the CDR3. Germline V gene sequence: CDR1 SGHVS, CDR2 FQNEAQ. The V gene end was trimmed by 3 bases and the J gene end by 5 bases; junction bases not matched to a gene: 2. The CDR3 DNA sequence: TGTGCCAGCAGCTTGGGACAGGGGGGTTATGGCTACACCTTC. Its protein product is CASSLGQGGYGYTF.

The genes are TRBV28 and TRBJ1-3, with a possible D match to TRBD1 (5 bases). Germline loops: CDR1 MDHEN, CDR2 SYDVKM. Trimming shortened V by 5 bases and J by 1 base, and 9 bases separated the two germline ends. CDR3 length: 14 residues. The CDR3 is CASSPSGSGNTIYF. The CDR3 DNA sequence: TGTGCCAGCAGTCCCTCAGGGTCTGGAAACACCATATATTTT.

CDR3: CASSFGTISYNEQFF. The DNA for the CDR3 is TGCGCCAGCAGCTTCGGGACTATTTCCTACAATGAGCAGTTCTTC. The chain recombines TRBV5-1 with TRBJ2-1; 7 bases are a match to TRBD2. CDR1 is SGHRS, CDR2 YFSETQ, per germline. The CDR3 loop spans 15 amino acids. J was trimmed by 1 base and V by 2 bases; bases with no gene match: 3.

The genes are TRBV19 and TRBJ1-2; 8 bases fit TRBD1. The CDR3 is made up of 13 amino acids. Looked up from germline, CDR1 is LNHDA and CDR2 is SQIVND (reference sequence). V shed 6 bases and J 4 bases; nucleotides not matched to a gene: 4. The CDR3 is CASSMTGAYGYTF. Written as DNA, the CDR3 is TGTGCCAGTAGCATGACAGGGGCCTATGGCTACACCTTC.

A word on this clone: Within the sample, other DNA sequences also encode this same CDR3. The chain uses TRBV18 and TRBJ2-3; D unresolved. The V gene lost 3 bases and the J gene lost 3 bases, with 4 bases spanning the gap. CDR1 and CDR2 (germline): KGHSH, LQKENI. The CDR3 has 12 residues. The CDR3, as DNA: TGTGCCAGCTCACCTAAGACAGATACGCAGTATTTT. Protein product: CASSPKTDTQYF. Together with reference TRBV18 and TRBJ2-3, the CDR3 gives the full variable domain: NAGVMQNPRHLVRRRGQEARLRCSPMKGHSHVYWYRQLPEEGLKFMVYLQKENIIDESGMPKERFSAEFPKEGPSILRIQQVVRGDSAAYFCASSPKTDTQYFGPGTRLTVL.

The CDR3 nucleotides are TGTGCCAGCAGCTTACGACTAGCCGATGGGGGGGGCAATGAGCAGTTCTTC. Its protein is CASSLRLADGGGNEQFF. The gene calls are TRBV11-2 and TRBJ2-1; TRBD2 agrees at 7 bases. The CDR3 contains 17 residues. V lost 2 bases, J lost 6 bases, and 13 bases stayed unmatched. Germline CDR1 and CDR2: SGHAT and FQNNGV.

The chain uses TRBV5-5 and TRBJ2-3; D might be TRBD2 (5 bases). The V end lost 4 bases, the J end lost 10 bases, and 10 bases lay between the germline ends. The CDR3 is 11 amino acids. Germline-derived CDR1 and CDR2 are SGHKS and YYEKEE (reference sequence). The CDR3 DNA is TGTGCCAGCAGCCCTTTTAGCGCGCAGTATTTT. Protein product: CASSPFSAQYF.

The chain is built from TRBV9 and TRBJ2-5; no clear D gene. The ends were cut back, 4 bases at V and 2 bases at J, with 18 bases in the middle. The CDR3 sequence is 16 residues long. The germline V gene has CDR1 SGDLS and CDR2 YYNGEE. The CDR3 region is CASSPSLHEPQETQYF. For the CDR3, the DNA is TGTGCCAGCAGCCCCTCGCTTCATGAACCTCAAGAGACCCAGTACTTC.

CDR3 protein: CASSQVGRRRENEQFF. For the CDR3, the DNA is TGCGCCAGCAGCCAAGTTGGGAGGCGCAGGGAGAATGAGCAGTTCTTC. This chain connects TRBV4-1 to TRBJ2-1, with D possibly being TRBD2 (6 bases). Trimming removed 1 base from V and 7 bases from J, with 17 bases in between. This CDR3 has 16 residues. Germline V gene sequence: CDR1 MGHRA, CDR2 YSYEKL.

The table lists this clone with a count of one. The chain joins TRBV13 to TRBJ1-5; D is unresolved. Trimming pared 5 bases from V and 4 bases from J, leaving 18 bases between. The V gene's germline CDR1 is PRHDT and CDR2 FYEKMQ (reference sequence). This CDR3 is 16 amino acids long. CDR3 loop: CASSLRRLGGNQPQHF. For the CDR3, the DNA is TGTGCCAGCAGCCTCAGGAGGCTAGGCGGAAATCAGCCCCAGCATTTT.

The chain couples TRBV7-9 to TRBJ2-5; tentatively, D is TRBD1 (6 bases). The germline gives CDR1 SEHNR, CDR2 FQNEAQ (reference sequence). Trimming stripped 0 bases from V and 4 bases from J, with 12 bases between. The CDR3 is made up of 15 amino acids. The CDR3 reads CASSLASGVVETQYF. The CDR3 DNA is TGTGCCAGCAGCTTAGCCTCAGGGGTAGTAGAGACCCAGTACTTC.

V usage is TRBV27 and J usage is TRBJ2-7; D possibly uses TRBD1 or TRBD2 (5 bases each). The CDR3 covers 13 residues. Germline V CDR1 and CDR2: MNHEY, SMNVEV (reference sequence). V was shortened by 6 bases and J by 3 bases, with 12 bases between the two germline ends. The CDR3, as DNA: TGTGCCAGCAGGCAGGGTGACTACTACGAGCAGTACTTC. The encoded protein is CASRQGDYYEQYF.

About this clone: The sample contains more than one DNA sequence encoding this CDR3. This chain links TRBV5-4 with TRBJ2-3; TRBD2 matches at 10 bases. The CDR3 has 15 residues. V was pared by 4 bases and J by 1 base, with 3 bases of the junction left unmatched. From germline, CDR1 is SGHNT and CDR2 YYREEE (reference sequence). In nucleotides, the CDR3 is TGTGCCAGCAGCCTCGGGACTAGCGGCACAGATACGCAGTATTTT. This codes for CASSLGTSGTDTQYF.

The CDR3 is CASSPRAGEGSEQFF. In DNA, the CDR3 is TGTGCCAGCAGCCCGAGGGCGGGAGAAGGCAGTGAGCAGTTCTTC. The rearrangement links TRBV7-3 to TRBJ2-1; 7 positions match TRBD2. CDR3 length: 15 amino acids. From germline, CDR1 is SGHTA and CDR2 FQGTGA. V lost 5 bases, J lost 9 bases, and 13 bases stayed unmatched.

The J gene is TRBJ1-3, the V gene TRBV5-4; unclear D gene. The germline V gene has CDR1 SGHNT and CDR2 YYREEE (reference sequence). V lost 3 bases and J lost 0, with 16 bases in between. The CDR3 length is 17 residues. The CDR3 DNA reads as TGTGCCAGCAGCTCGATGACCGGGAGAATCTCTGGAAACACCATATATTTT. It codes for CASSSMTGRISGNTIYF.